Below, 11 T cell receptor beta chains from the same sample are listed, as sequenced in a study of CD8 T cells in ankylosing spondylitis. Study-level points and caveats: Within ankylosing spondylitis blood, a TCR beta motif made up of several highly homologous variants appeared to be characteristic.

TCRdb recomputed calls from the 5' RACE reads with MiXCR, one row per CDR3 protein. This table has 700,000 to 850,000 distinct CDR3 sequences, about an eighth appearing once. The antigens for these receptors are not known. Sequencing was carried out using blood, either unsorted or a sorted T cell fraction (not recorded which). These receptors all come from a male donor with ankylosing spondylitis.

V usage is TRBV20-1 and J usage is TRBJ1-1, with D hard to call. The V gene lost 2 bases and the J gene lost 3 bases, with 7 bases spanning the gap. CDR1 is DFQATT, CDR2 SNEGSKA, per germline (reference sequence). The CDR3 length is 12 residues. CDR3: CSARQVHTEAFF. In nucleotides, the CDR3 is TGCAGTGCTAGACAGGTCCACACTGAAGCTTTCTTT.

In this sample, this clonotype turned up many times. The gene calls are TRBV7-2 and TRBJ2-5, with D possibly matching TRBD2 (5 bases). V lost 3 bases and J lost 5, with 16 bases in between. In germline, CDR1 is SGHTA, CDR2 FQGNSA. CDR3 size: 15 residues. The CDR3 DNA follows: TGTGCCAGCAGCTTGGCAAGCGGAGACCCGGAGACCCAGTACTTC. Its protein is CASSLASGDPETQYF.

The chain employs TRBV2 and TRBJ1-2; D ambiguous. V was shortened by 8 bases and J by 8 bases, with 21 bases between the two germline ends. Germline V gives CDR1 SNHLY, CDR2 FYNNEI. This CDR3 is built from 14 residues. CDR3 sequence reads: CASDRWTGAGGYTF. The CDR3 nucleotides read TGTGCCAGCGACCGTTGGACGGGAGCCGGCGGCTACACCTTC.

This chain connects TRBV3-1 to TRBJ1-4, with a weak D call TRBD1 (5 bases). This CDR3 is 14 amino acids long. Trimming left V 2 bases short and J 8 bases short, with 12 bases between. Germline V gene sequence: CDR1 LGHDT, CDR2 YNNKEL (reference sequence). The CDR3 loop reads CASSQSRDGEKLFF. DNA of the CDR3: TGTGCCAGCAGCCAATCCAGGGACGGGGAAAAACTGTTTTTT.

The rearrangement uses TRBV12-3 or TRBV12-4 and TRBJ1-2; D is unresolved. Trimming pared 5 bases from V and 4 bases from J, leaving 14 bases between. The length of the CDR3 is 14 residues. CDR3 protein: CASSLAGIPYGYTF. The DNA of the CDR3 is TGTGCCAGCAGTCTCGCCGGGATCCCCTATGGCTACACCTTC.

The chain couples TRBV20-1 to TRBJ2-1; D may match TRBD1 or TRBD2 (6 bases each). V gave up 6 bases and J gave up 0 bases, with 15 bases separating them. Germline V gives CDR1 DFQATT, CDR2 SNEGSKA (reference sequence). This CDR3 is 15 amino acids long. This CDR3 is CSAIDRRGSYNEQFF. As DNA, the CDR3 is TGCAGTGCCATCGACAGGAGGGGCTCCTACAATGAGCAGTTCTTC.

The genes are TRBV6-5 and TRBJ2-3, with 8 bases identical to TRBD2. J lost 2 bases, V lost 4 bases, and 5 bases had no gene match. CDR3 length: 15 amino acids. Per germline, CDR1 MNHEY and CDR2 SVGAGI. CDR3 region: CASSFRGGHTDTQYF. Written as DNA, the CDR3 is TGTGCCAGCAGTTTCCGGGGGGGACACACAGATACGCAGTATTTT.

The rearrangement links TRBV18 to TRBJ2-1; TRBD2 might be the D (6 bases). Germline lookup yields CDR1 KGHSH and CDR2 LQKENI. V was shortened by 3 bases and J by 3 bases, with 12 bases between the two germline ends. There are 15 residues in the CDR3. The CDR3 DNA follows: TGTGCCAGCTCACCTAACACGGGACTCTACAATGAGCAGTTCTTC. This gives the protein CASSPNTGLYNEQFF.

This CDR3 is CAISPAGVSYNEQFF. Here the CDR3 DNA reads TGTGCCATCAGCCCAGCGGGAGTTTCCTACAATGAGCAGTTCTTC. J is TRBJ2-1 and V is TRBV10-3, with 8 bases aligning to TRBD2. The germline V gene has CDR1 ENHRY and CDR2 SYGVKD. V shed 6 bases and J 1 base; nucleotides not matched to a gene: 5. The CDR3 runs to 15 residues.

The chain uses TRBV20-1 and TRBJ2-3; possibly TRBD2 for D (6 bases). Germline CDR1 reads DFQATT; CDR2 reads SNEGSKA (reference sequence). Trimming took off 4 bases at V and 2 bases at J, with 16 bases between the two ends. This CDR3 region has 15 residues. This chain's CDR3 is CSAMGGADTTDTQYF. CDR3 coding DNA: TGCAGTGCTATGGGGGGAGCAGACACCACAGATACGCAGTATTTT.

This clonotype was detected only a few times. The J gene is TRBJ2-1, the V gene TRBV20-1, with unresolved D. The germline gives CDR1 DFQATT, CDR2 SNEGSKA (reference sequence). V was shortened by 3 bases and J by 6 bases, with 12 bases between the two germline ends. This CDR3 contains 13 residues. The CDR3 here is CSARGLRGNEQFF. The CDR3 DNA reads as TGCAGTGCTAGGGGCTTAAGAGGCAATGAGCAGTTCTTC.